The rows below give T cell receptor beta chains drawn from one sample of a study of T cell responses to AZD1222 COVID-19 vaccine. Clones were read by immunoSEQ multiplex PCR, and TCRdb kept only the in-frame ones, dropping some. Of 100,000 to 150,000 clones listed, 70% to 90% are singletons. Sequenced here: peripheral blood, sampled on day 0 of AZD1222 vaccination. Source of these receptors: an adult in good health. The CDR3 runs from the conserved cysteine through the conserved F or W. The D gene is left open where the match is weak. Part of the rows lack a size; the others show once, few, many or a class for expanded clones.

CDR3: CASSSPVGPQETQYF
DNA: TGTGCCAGCAGCTCCCCGGTAGGGCCCCAAGAGACCCAGTACTTC
size: .
V: TRBV5-4
D: .
J: TRBJ2-5

CDR3: CARHTLQPNEKLFF
DNA: TGTGCCAGGCACACACTACAGCCTAATGAAAAACTGTTTTTT
size: once
V: TRBV27
D: .
J: TRBJ1-4

CDR3: CAISGGQNTEAFF
DNA: TGTGCCATCAGTGGGGGACAGAACACTGAAGCTTTCTTT
size: .
V: TRBV10-3
D: .
J: TRBJ1-1

CDR3: CASSPAAGNTGELFF
DNA: TGTGCCAGCAGCCCCGCTGCGGGGAACACCGGGGAGCTGTTTTTT
size: .
V: TRBV7-3
D: .
J: TRBJ2-2

CDR3: CASSSTPAGTSAYEQYF
DNA: TGTGCCAGCAGCTCAACTCCCGCCGGGACATCGGCCTACGAGCAGTACTTC
size: .
V: TRBV7-2
D: .
J: TRBJ2-7

CDR3: CASSLTGEGGYGYTF
DNA: TGTGCCAGCAGTTTGACAGGGGAGGGAGGCTATGGCTACACCTTC
size: .
V: TRBV27
D: TRBD1
J: TRBJ1-2

CDR3: CASSSLAGPNYEQYF
DNA: TGTGCCAGCAGCTCCCTAGCGGGCCCGAACTACGAGCAGTACTTC
size: .
V: TRBV9
D: TRBD2
J: TRBJ2-7

CDR3: CASFTGETQYF
DNA: TGTGCCAGCTTCACTGGGGAGACCCAGTACTTC
size: .
V: TRBV25-1
D: .
J: TRBJ2-5

CDR3: CASSESIPDRGTQYF
DNA: TGCGCCAGCAGTGAGTCGATCCCCGATAGGGGTACGCAGTATTTT
size: .
V: TRBV10-1
D: .
J: TRBJ2-3

CDR3: CASSFRGGDTEAFF
DNA: TGTGCCAGCAGTTTTAGGGGGGGTGACACTGAAGCTTTCTTT
size: few
V: TRBV7-8
D: .
J: TRBJ1-1

CDR3: CSVGPGQDNQPQHF
DNA: TGCAGCGTTGGGCCGGGACAGGACAATCAGCCCCAGCATTTT
size: few
V: TRBV29-1
D: TRBD1
J: TRBJ1-5

CDR3: CASSHEQGFRTEAFF
DNA: TGTGCCAGCAGCCACGAACAGGGGTTTAGAACTGAAGCTTTCTTT
size: few
V: TRBV6-5
D: TRBD1
J: TRBJ1-1

CDR3: CASSLKGQDHQPQHF
DNA: TGTGCCAGCAGCTTGAAGGGACAGGACCATCAGCCCCAGCATTTT
size: hyperexpanded
V: TRBV5-6
D: TRBD1
J: TRBJ1-5

CDR3: CASSSPTSGVLDEQFF
DNA: TGTGCCAGCAGTTCGCCGACTAGCGGGGTTTTAGATGAGCAGTTCTTC
size: once
V: TRBV28
D: TRBD2
J: TRBJ2-1

CDR3: CASSYRVIAKNIQYF
DNA: TGTGCCAGCAGTTACCGAGTGATAGCCAAAAACATTCAGTACTTC
size: once
V: TRBV6-5
D: .
J: TRBJ2-4

CDR3: CASGAGTSRGTQYF
DNA: TGTGCCAGCGGGGCCGGGACATCGCGCGGTACGCAGTATTTT
size: .
V: TRBV6-5
D: .
J: TRBJ2-3

CDR3: CASSRGPNPINSPLHF
DNA: TGTGCCAGCAGCAGGGGACCGAACCCCATTAATTCACCCCTCCACTTT
size: .
V: TRBV7-2
D: .
J: TRBJ1-6

CDR3: CASSLDWSVSQGYTF
DNA: TGTGCCAGCAGCTTAGATTGGTCGGTGTCCCAGGGCTACACCTTC
size: .
V: TRBV7-2
D: .
J: TRBJ1-2

CDR3: CASSTSRTGAANTEAFF
DNA: TGTGCCAGTAGTACCTCACGGACAGGGGCCGCGAACACTGAAGCTTTCTTT
size: .
V: TRBV19
D: TRBD1
J: TRBJ1-1

CDR3: CASSPLGRRYEQYF
DNA: TGTGCCAGCAGCCCCTTGGGGAGGAGGTACGAGCAGTACTTC
size: .
V: TRBV28
D: .
J: TRBJ2-7

CDR3: CASSLGDPGITYEQYF
DNA: TGTGCCAGCAGCTTAGGAGATCCCGGCATCACCTACGAGCAGTACTTC
size: .
V: TRBV7-2
D: .
J: TRBJ2-7

CDR3: CASSGQGWNEKLFF
DNA: TGTGCCAGTAGTGGCCAGGGGTGGAATGAAAAACTGTTTTTT
size: .
V: TRBV19
D: .
J: TRBJ1-4

CDR3: CSVGRTLNTEAFF
DNA: TGCAGCGTTGGCAGGACCTTGAACACTGAAGCTTTCTTT
size: .
V: TRBV29-1
D: .
J: TRBJ1-1

CDR3: CASSTNIGGDTYNEQFF
DNA: TGTGCCAGCAGTACAAATATAGGCGGGGATACCTACAATGAGCAGTTCTTC
size: .
V: TRBV11-3
D: .
J: TRBJ2-1

CDR3: CASSPPHSNSGNTIYF
DNA: TGTGCCAGCTCACCACCACACAGTAACTCTGGAAACACCATATATTTT
size: .
V: TRBV18
D: .
J: TRBJ1-3

CDR3: CASSLEDRAEQYF
DNA: TGCGCCAGCAGCTTAGAGGACAGGGCCGAGCAGTACTTC
size: few
V: TRBV5-1
D: TRBD1
J: TRBJ2-7

CDR3: CASSQAGDIWATNEKLFF
DNA: TGCGCCAGCAGCCAAGCCGGGGACATTTGGGCGACTAATGAAAAACTGTTTTTT
size: .
V: TRBV4-1
D: .
J: TRBJ1-4

CDR3: CASSELPGGRSRPQHF
DNA: TGCGCCAGCAGTGAGTTACCCGGGGGGCGGTCCCGGCCCCAGCATTTT
size: .
V: TRBV10-2
D: .
J: TRBJ1-5

CDR3: CASSPQGRTSNIQYF
DNA: TGCGCCAGCAGCCCGCAGGGACGGACATCAAACATTCAGTACTTC
size: .
V: TRBV4-1
D: .
J: TRBJ2-4

CDR3: CASGLSLPLQENTGELFF
DNA: TGTGCTAGTGGTTTGAGCCTACCTTTACAAGAGAACACCGGGGAGCTGTTTTTT
size: .
V: TRBV12-5
D: .
J: TRBJ2-2

CDR3: CASSLTGAGGTYEQYF
DNA: TGTGCCAGCAGCTTAACCGGGGCGGGAGGCACCTACGAGCAGTACTTC
size: .
V: TRBV7-3
D: TRBD2
J: TRBJ2-7

CDR3: CASISPHGAQYF
DNA: TGTGCCAGCATCTCACCCCACGGGGCCCAGTACTTC
size: .
V: TRBV5-4
D: .
J: TRBJ2-5

CDR3: CASSERSSTDTQYF
DNA: TGTGCCAGCAGTGAGCGATCTAGCACAGATACGCAGTATTTT
size: .
V: TRBV6-1
D: .
J: TRBJ2-3

CDR3: CASSSGTGDANYGYTF
DNA: TGTGCCAGCTCATCCGGGACAGGGGACGCAAACTATGGCTACACCTTC
size: .
V: TRBV18
D: TRBD1
J: TRBJ1-2

CDR3: CASSLEPGTGVHEQFF
DNA: TGTGCCAGCAGCTTAGAACCCGGGACAGGGGTCCATGAGCAGTTCTTC
size: .
V: TRBV7-3
D: TRBD1
J: TRBJ2-1

CDR3: CASSPPSEGAKLFF
DNA: TGTGCCAGCTCACCACCGTCAGAGGGAGCAAAACTGTTTTTT
size: .
V: TRBV18
D: .
J: TRBJ1-4

CDR3: CASSPGQGAITEAFF
DNA: TGTGCCAGCAGTCCCGGACAGGGGGCGATTACTGAAGCTTTCTTT
size: .
V: TRBV27
D: TRBD1
J: TRBJ1-1

CDR3: CSVEWGTYGYTF
DNA: TGCAGCGTTGAATGGGGGACTTATGGCTACACCTTC
size: .
V: TRBV29-1
D: .
J: TRBJ1-2

CDR3: CASSLEGGGYNEQFF
DNA: TGTGCCAGCAGCTTAGAAGGGGGTGGCTACAATGAGCAGTTCTTC
size: once
V: TRBV11-2
D: .
J: TRBJ2-1

CDR3: CASSLDINEKLFF
DNA: TGCGCCAGCAGCCTGGACATTAATGAAAAACTGTTTTTT
size: .
V: TRBV5-1
D: .
J: TRBJ1-4

CDR3: CSVDGGSFYNEQFF
DNA: TGCAGCGTTGATGGGGGGAGTTTTTACAATGAGCAGTTCTTC
size: .
V: TRBV29-1
D: .
J: TRBJ2-1

CDR3: CATSRDPGAGNEKLFF
DNA: TGTGCCACCAGCAGAGATCCCGGGGCCGGTAATGAAAAACTGTTTTTT
size: .
V: TRBV15
D: .
J: TRBJ1-4

CDR3: CASSPGQENTEAFF
DNA: TGCGCCAGCAGCCCGGGACAGGAGAACACTGAAGCTTTCTTT
size: few
V: TRBV5-1
D: TRBD1
J: TRBJ1-1

CDR3: CASSRQPSGSTYEQYF
DNA: TGTGCCAGCAGCCGGCAGCCTAGCGGGAGCACCTACGAGCAGTACTTC
size: .
V: TRBV7-9
D: TRBD2
J: TRBJ2-7

CDR3: CASSLVPGGPLNSPLHF
DNA: TGCGCCAGCAGCTTGGTTCCAGGGGGACCCCTAAATTCACCCCTCCACTTT
size: .
V: TRBV5-1
D: TRBD1
J: TRBJ1-6